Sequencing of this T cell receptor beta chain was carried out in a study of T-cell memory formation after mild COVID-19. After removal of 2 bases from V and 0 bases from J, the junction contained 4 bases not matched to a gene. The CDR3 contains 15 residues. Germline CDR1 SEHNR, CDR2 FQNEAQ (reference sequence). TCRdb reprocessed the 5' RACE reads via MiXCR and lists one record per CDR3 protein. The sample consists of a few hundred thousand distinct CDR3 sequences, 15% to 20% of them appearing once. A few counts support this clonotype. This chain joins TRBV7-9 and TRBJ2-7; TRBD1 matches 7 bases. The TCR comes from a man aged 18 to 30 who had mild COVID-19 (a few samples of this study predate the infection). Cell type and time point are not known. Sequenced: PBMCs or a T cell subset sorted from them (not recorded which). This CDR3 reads CASSLRGGDSYEQYF. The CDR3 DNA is TGTGCCAGCAGCTTAAGAGGGGGCGACTCCTACGAGCAGTACTTC.